The 32 T cell receptor beta chains listed next were all sequenced from one sample in a study of cytomegalovirus exposure and HLA in healthy donors. Sequenced by immunoSEQ multiplex PCR; TCRdb stores in-frame clones only, minus some. The table includes 110,000 to 150,000 clones, less than 95% detected once. The sample consisted of PBMCs. The receptors come from a man aged 18 to 29 in good health and CMV-seropositive.

J is TRBJ2-6 and V is TRBV27; TRBD1 matches at 7 bases. V lost 3 bases, J lost 0 bases, and 2 bases stayed unmatched. This CDR3 comprises 16 residues. CDR1 and CDR2 from the germline V gene are MNHEY and SMNVEV (reference sequence). CDR3 coding DNA: TGTGCCAGCAGTTTTGGGGACAGCTCTGGGGCCAACGTCCTGACTTTC. The encoded protein is CASSFGDSSGANVLTF.

This chain connects TRBV2 to TRBJ1-3; 8 bases are shared with TRBD1. Germline loops: CDR1 SNHLY, CDR2 FYNNEI. Trimming removed 1 base from V and 3 bases from J; junction bases left unmatched: 5. This CDR3 has 16 residues. The CDR3 region is CASSEEAGGHGNTIYF. The CDR3 coding sequence is TGTGCCAGCAGTGAAGAGGCAGGGGGCCATGGAAACACCATATATTTT.

This clone showed up just a few times. The rearrangement links TRBV2 to TRBJ2-1; D gene uncertain. Germline V gene sequence: CDR1 SNHLY, CDR2 FYNNEI. The V gene lost 8 bases and the J gene lost 4 bases, with 18 bases spanning the gap. This CDR3 has 15 residues. The CDR3 DNA follows: TGTGCCAGCGAGTCCGAACCAGCAGCGTACAATGAGCAGTTCTTC. Protein product: CASESEPAAYNEQFF.

The rearrangement uses TRBV5-6 and TRBJ2-7; D not resolved. This CDR3 spans 15 amino acids. CDR1 and CDR2 (germline): SGHDT, YYEEEE. Between the trimmed V and J ends, which lost 4 bases and 2 bases, there was a span of 16 bases. The CDR3, as DNA: TGTGCCAGCAGCGTCGTACCGCTAGTGGCCTACGAGCAGTACTTC. Its protein is CASSVVPLVAYEQYF.

This chain links TRBV28 with TRBJ1-1, with 10 positions matching TRBD1. Germline values: CDR1 MDHEN, CDR2 SYDVKM. V lost 5 bases and J lost 2; bases outside the gene matches: 5. This CDR3 region has 15 residues. The CDR3, as DNA: TGTGCCAGCAGTCCTGACAGGGGGCGAAACACTGAAGCTTTCTTT. This encodes CASSPDRGRNTEAFF.

In the case of this clone: One end of the junction does not line up with germline, which may come from a read error. The genes are TRBV7-7 and TRBJ2-7; TRBD2 aligns across 8 bases. Germline V gives CDR1 SSHAT, CDR2 FNYEAQ (reference sequence). The length of the CDR3 is 15 residues. For the CDR3, the DNA is TGTGCTAGCAGCTTAGTGGGCGGGGGGATCCACGAGCAGTACTTC. Translated: CASSLVGGGIHEQYF.

This chain uses TRBV7-9 with TRBJ2-1; the match to TRBD2 covers 10 bases. This CDR3 comprises 16 residues. Germline lookup yields CDR1 SEHNR and CDR2 FQNEAQ (reference sequence). With V trimmed by 5 bases and J by 7 bases, 11 bases remained unmatched. CDR3 sequence (DNA): TGTGCCAGCAGCGGAGAGCGGGAGGGTGTTACTAATGAGCAGTTCTTC. The encoded protein is CASSGEREGVTNEQFF.

The count of this clone is one. The chain links TRBV6-5 to TRBJ1-5, with TRBD1 identical over 9 bases. V shed 6 bases, J shed 2 bases, and the junction held 2 bases outside the gene matches. Germline loops: CDR1 MNHEY, CDR2 SVGAGI. CDR3 size: 14 residues. The CDR3: CASSRDRGNQPQHF. The CDR3 coding sequence is TGTGCCAGCAGCCGGGACAGGGGCAATCAGCCCCAGCATTTT.

The chain couples TRBV5-1 to TRBJ2-1; TRBD1 matches at 7 bases. The CDR3 spans 15 residues. Looked up from germline, CDR1 is SGHRS and CDR2 is YFSETQ. V gave up 3 bases and J gave up 4 bases; unmatched junction bases: 7. The CDR3 spells CASSYGTAKYNEQFF. For the CDR3, the DNA is TGCGCCAGCAGCTACGGGACAGCCAAGTACAATGAGCAGTTCTTC.

This clone was seen just once. V and J are TRBV20-1 and TRBJ2-3; D remains unclear. CDR1 is DFQATT, CDR2 SNEGSKA, per germline (reference sequence). The CDR3 has 11 residues. Between the trimmed V and J ends, which lost 3 bases and 3 bases, there was a span of 4 bases. The CDR3 DNA reads as TGCAGTGCTAGCGGGACAGATACGCAGTATTTT. This encodes CSASGTDTQYF.

This chain links TRBV10-3 with TRBJ2-3; 8 nucleotides match TRBD2. J was trimmed by 4 bases and V by 4 bases; bases with no gene match: 4. Germline assignment: CDR1 ENHRY and CDR2 SYGVKD. This CDR3 comprises 14 residues. The CDR3 DNA reads as TGTGCCATCAGTGTCGGGAGGGCCCCAGATACGCAGTATTTT. It yields the protein CAISVGRAPDTQYF.

The gene calls are TRBV28 and TRBJ1-2; 8 bases align to TRBD1. The germline V gene has CDR1 MDHEN and CDR2 SYDVKM. With V trimmed by 3 bases and J by 5 bases, 5 bases remained unmatched. The CDR3 loop spans 14 amino acids. In DNA, the CDR3 is TGTGCCAGCAGTTTTGAGGACAGGGCATATGGCTACACCTTC. It translates to CASSFEDRAYGYTF.

The J gene is TRBJ2-1, the V gene TRBV6-5; 7 bases map to TRBD1. The CDR3 runs to 13 residues. The germline V gene has CDR1 MNHEY and CDR2 SVGAGI. Losses at the gene ends were 2 bases for V and 8 bases for J; bases not matched to a gene: 3. In nucleotides, the CDR3 is TGTGCCAGCAGTTACCTAGACAGGGATGAGCAGTTCTTC. As protein: CASSYLDRDEQFF.

The chain has TRBV6-4 and TRBJ1-1; TRBD1 might be the D (5 bases). V was pared by 4 bases and J by 3 bases, with 12 bases between. CDR3 length: 14 residues. Germline V gene lookup returns CDR1 MRHNA and CDR2 SNTAGT. The DNA of the CDR3 is TGTGCCAGCAGTGCGGAGGGGACCTACACTGAAGCTTTCTTT. Translated, it gives CASSAEGTYTEAFF.

The chain couples TRBV6-5 to TRBJ1-2, with TRBD1 matching 7 bases. J gave up 4 bases and V 4 bases, and 9 bases lay outside the gene matches. Germline V CDR1 and CDR2: MNHEY, SVGAGI. This CDR3 is 15 amino acids long. The CDR3 protein is CASSSFRGDPYGYTF. For the CDR3, the DNA is TGTGCCAGCAGTTCCTTCAGGGGGGATCCCTATGGCTACACCTTC.

This clone has only one observation. The chain couples TRBV5-4 to TRBJ1-2; D not certain. Per germline, CDR1 SGHNT and CDR2 YYREEE (reference sequence). Trimming pared 1 base from V and 6 bases from J, leaving 16 bases between. The CDR3 covers 15 residues. The CDR3 DNA sequence: TGTGCCAGCAGCTTGACCAAGTCTGGAGGAGATGGCTACACCTTC. Amino acid sequence: CASSLTKSGGDGYTF.

J is TRBJ2-7 and V is TRBV2, with D uncertain. The CDR3 extends over 13 amino acids. V lost 8 bases to trimming and J lost 0 bases, with 11 bases between them. Germline CDR1 is SNHLY and CDR2 is FYNNEI. CDR3: CASSGASSYEQYF. CDR3 sequence (DNA): TGTGCCAGCTCGGGTGCTTCCTCCTACGAGCAGTACTTC.

This clone appeared a few times. The rearrangement links TRBV10-1 to TRBJ1-2, with 9 bases fitting TRBD1. V shed 0 bases and J 6 bases; nucleotides not matched to a gene: 2. CDR3 size: 14 residues. Germline CDR1 WNHNN, CDR2 SYGVQD (reference sequence). CDR3 protein: CASSESNRGHGYTF. CDR3 nucleotide sequence: TGCGCCAGCAGTGAGTCAAACAGGGGGCATGGCTACACCTTC.

The chain couples TRBV5-1 to TRBJ1-4; no clear D. Germline V gives CDR1 SGHRS, CDR2 YFSETQ. The CDR3 has 15 residues. V was cut by 4 bases and J by 1 base, with 11 bases left in between. The chain's CDR3 is CASSIKGGTNEKLFF. CDR3 nucleotide sequence: TGCGCCAGCAGCATAAAAGGAGGAACTAATGAAAAACTGTTTTTT.

The rearrangement joins TRBV5-1 to TRBJ2-5, with unresolved D. This CDR3 is built from 16 residues. The V end was cut by 0 bases, the J end by 1 base, with 13 bases between. Germline assignment: CDR1 SGHRS and CDR2 YFSETQ. Here the CDR3 reads CASSLGGLRFQETQYF. The CDR3 DNA is TGCGCCAGCAGCTTGGGTGGGTTGCGGTTCCAAGAGACCCAGTACTTC.

The CDR3 reads CASSLTTTVGGDTEAFF. CDR3 sequence (DNA): TGTGCCAGCTCACTCACCACTACAGTTGGCGGGGACACTGAAGCTTTCTTT. The rearrangement joins TRBV18 to TRBJ1-1; no firm D call. The CDR3 sequence is 17 residues long. Germline assignment: CDR1 KGHSH and CDR2 LQKENI. V lost 4 bases to trimming and J lost 3 bases, with 21 bases between them.

The chain employs TRBV7-9 and TRBJ2-7; 7 bases match TRBD1. This CDR3 region has 15 residues. The germline V gene encodes CDR1 SEHNR and CDR2 FQNEAQ (reference sequence). J gave up 5 bases and V 5 bases, and 12 bases lay outside the gene matches. CDR3 nucleotide sequence: TGTGCCAGCAGCCCCACGAAGGGGGCGTCAAACGAGCAGTACTTC. Its translation is CASSPTKGASNEQYF.

The V call is TRBV6-1, the J call TRBJ1-4; D perhaps matches TRBD1 (6 bases). This CDR3 spans 14 amino acids. The V end lost 7 bases, the J end lost 2 bases, and 11 bases lay between the germline ends. From germline, CDR1 is MNHNS and CDR2 SASEGT. The DNA for the CDR3 is TGTGCCAGCACTGTCAGGGGTACTAATGAAAAACTGTTTTTT. This translates into CASTVRGTNEKLFF.

This chain links TRBV10-2 with TRBJ2-7; 9 bases are shared with TRBD1. The CDR3 is 16 residues long. V was clipped by 6 bases and J by 4 bases; unmatched bases: 13. Germline V gene lookup returns CDR1 WSHSY and CDR2 SAAADI. The CDR3 sequence: CASSPKAGTGLYEQYF. The CDR3 DNA is TGCGCCAGCAGCCCGAAAGCCGGGACAGGGTTATACGAGCAGTACTTC.

This sequence joins TRBV5-1 and TRBJ2-7, with 11 bases aligning to TRBD1. Germline-derived CDR1 and CDR2 are SGHRS and YFSETQ. V lost 7 bases and J lost 2; bases outside the gene matches: 2. CDR3 length: 13 amino acids. CDR3 region: CASGTGGAYEQYF. CDR3 nucleotide sequence: TGCGCCAGCGGGACAGGGGGGGCCTACGAGCAGTACTTC.

The J gene is TRBJ1-1, the V gene TRBV5-1; D gene ambiguous. Trimming pared 1 base from V and 0 bases from J, leaving 10 bases between. Per the germline V gene, CDR1 is SGHRS and CDR2 is YFSETQ. The CDR3 has 15 residues. CDR3 amino acids: CASSLRGPMNTEAFF. The CDR3 nucleotides read TGCGCCAGCAGCTTGCGCGGGCCCATGAACACTGAAGCTTTCTTT.

The chain combines TRBV9 with TRBJ1-6, with a tentative D call TRBD1 (6 bases). The CDR3 extends over 14 amino acids. Germline values: CDR1 SGDLS, CDR2 YYNGEE. The germline V and J ends were trimmed by 4 bases and 9 bases, with 14 bases remaining between them. In nucleotides, the CDR3 is TGTGCCAGCAGCCCCAATTTAGGGGGTTCACCCCTCCACTTT. Translating it yields CASSPNLGGSPLHF.

J is TRBJ1-1 and V is TRBV21-1; whether TRBD1, the table's D call, matches the DNA was not checked. TRBV21-1 is listed as a pseudogene. CDR3 length equals 17 residues. The CDR3 loop reads CASKGSGAGGKNTEAFF. The CDR3 region has the DNA TGTGCCAGCAAAGGGAGTGGGGCAGGGGGAAAGAACACTGAAGCTTTCTTT.

The CDR3 DNA reads TGTGCCAGCTCACCGGACAGGTCCAACTATGGCTACACCTTC. It is translated as CASSPDRSNYGYTF. This chain links TRBV18 with TRBJ1-2; TRBD1 agrees at 7 bases. The CDR3 sequence is 14 residues long. V lost 3 bases to trimming and J lost 2 bases; unmatched junction nucleotides: 3. The V gene's germline CDR1 is KGHSH and CDR2 LQKENI.

The rearrangement joins TRBV19 to TRBJ2-1; 9 nucleotides line up with TRBD1. The V gene's germline CDR1 is LNHDA and CDR2 SQIVND (reference sequence). Trimming took 5 bases from V and 3 from J; bases not matched to a gene: 8. This CDR3 has 16 amino acids. The CDR3 DNA reads TGTGCCAGTAGTTTGCCAGGGACAGGGTTCTACAATGAGCAGTTCTTC. Protein product: CASSLPGTGFYNEQFF.

The V and J genes are TRBV5-1 and TRBJ1-1, with D tentatively TRBD1 (6 bases). In germline, CDR1 is SGHRS, CDR2 YFSETQ. V was clipped by 1 base and J by 3 bases, with 10 bases between them. This CDR3 comprises 14 residues. The CDR3: CASSLHRVDTEAFF. CDR3 DNA: TGCGCCAGCAGCTTGCACAGGGTAGACACTGAAGCTTTCTTT.

This sequence joins TRBV7-8 and TRBJ2-1; 7 nucleotides match TRBD1. Germline V gene data show CDR1 as SGHVS and CDR2 as FQNEAQ. J gave up 8 bases and V 1 base, and 2 bases lay outside the gene matches. The CDR3 runs 13 residues. CDR3 in DNA: TGTGCCAGCAGCTTAGGACAGGGATATGAGCAGTTCTTC. Translated, it gives CASSLGQGYEQFF.